The following is a T cell receptor (beta chain) sequence with its context. This clonotype occurred a few times. The clone's antigen remains unknown. There are no base qualities to consult, and no much larger clone falls within one base. V and J are truncated by 6 bases and 2 bases respectively, leaving an intervening sequence of 19 bases. CDR1 and CDR2 were assigned from the germline V gene (reference sequence) as MNHEY and SMNVEV. Reading from cysteine to phenylalanine, the CDR3 counts 16 amino acids. The kept DNA is CDR3 alone, 48 bases in frame from the first base. Donors were approximately 42 systemically healthy Caucasian individuals from Russia aged roughly 6 to 90 years. Around 10 milliliters of peripheral blood were collected from each donor into EDTA-treated Vacutainer tubes. PBMCs were isolated by Ficoll-Paque density-gradient centrifugation, with at least 6 million obtained per sample. Total RNA was extracted from PBMCs with Trizol reagent, with at least 6 micrograms obtained per sample. For every donor, flow cytometry on a PBMC aliquot measured the percentage of naive CD45RAhigh/CD27high T cells.

Library construction relied on 5' RACE. Data came from an Illumina HiSeq 2500. A second PCR of about 6 to 12 cycles was run with a J-beta primer mix and a sample-barcoded 5' primer. A template-switch 5' adaptor carrying 12 random nucleotides introduced a unique molecular identifier onto each TCR beta cDNA molecule. Each sample yielded at least 2.5 million CDR3-containing paired-end reads. First-strand cDNA was synthesized from all RNA with the Mint cDNA synthesis kit, primed by a TRBC-specific oligonucleotide. Following uracil-DNA glycosylase treatment, all cDNA underwent a first 18-cycle PCR with the universal primers M1SS and BC2_uni_R. In the original analysis: Normalization of each sample was performed by random selection of 1 million high-quality reads, each carrying a distinct molecular identifier. Reads sharing molecular identifiers were discarded rather than binned into consensus sequences. MiTCR, run with a Q25 quality threshold and the strictest error-elimination algorithm, handled CDR3 identification, clonotype clustering and error correction. A nonparametric unseen species model using Euler transformation provided a lower-bound estimate of total TCR beta diversity. TCRdb took the public reads, trimmed them with fastp at Q25, ran MiXCR for clone calling and kept in-frame beta chains. Entries are consolidated by CDR3 protein sequence, retaining the most common genes and DNA. Here the V and J calls rest on TCRdb's processing, not on the authors' analysis. The sample table lists around 1,100,000 distinct CDR3 sequences, 35% to 45% of them with a count of one. Around 14% of the sample is taken by the ten largest.

This sample was included in a study of blood T cells in healthy people across ages (dated by TCRdb to the mid-2010s). A note on the overall study: In model experiments, template switching captured roughly one uniquely barcoded TCR beta cDNA molecule for every two T cells. To avoid experimental bias, donors of different ages were spread randomly across the sequencing lanes. The study analyzed two additional independent replicas of 1 million unique cDNA reads from the same blood draw for two donors, one aged 18 to 29 and one aged 80 or older. To track age-related changes in TCR beta repertoire diversity, the study relied on deep sequencing normalized with unique cDNA molecular identifiers. The donors were divided into four age groups: young (average around 16 years), middle-aged (almost 40), aged (around 67) and long-lived (approximately 74).

What the authors observed across the whole study: Observed TCR beta diversity per million T cells fell roughly linearly with age, and a significant reduction was already apparent by age approximately 41. Because profiling used bulk unsorted PBMCs, naive and antigen-experienced compartments could not be compared conclusively. Estimates of total diversity based on one million sequenced T cells were considered lower bounds and underestimates. A strong correlation was found between observed TCR beta diversity and the percentage of naive T cells measured by flow cytometry. Compared with the aged group, the long-lived group had more naive CD4+ T cells, fewer expanded clones and increased TCR diversity, suggesting age selection. Donor CMV infection status was unknown, potentially confounding age-related changes in expanded clonotypes.

The sequence was obtained from a young man in good health. The chain couples TRBV27 to TRBJ1-2; possibly the D gene is TRBD1, per 5 matching bases. Sequencing was done on a sample of blood. The CDR3 reads CASSGWDRWGNYGYTF. The DNA sequence is given as TGTGCCAGCAGCGGTTGGGACCGATGGGGAAACTATGGCTACACCTTC.